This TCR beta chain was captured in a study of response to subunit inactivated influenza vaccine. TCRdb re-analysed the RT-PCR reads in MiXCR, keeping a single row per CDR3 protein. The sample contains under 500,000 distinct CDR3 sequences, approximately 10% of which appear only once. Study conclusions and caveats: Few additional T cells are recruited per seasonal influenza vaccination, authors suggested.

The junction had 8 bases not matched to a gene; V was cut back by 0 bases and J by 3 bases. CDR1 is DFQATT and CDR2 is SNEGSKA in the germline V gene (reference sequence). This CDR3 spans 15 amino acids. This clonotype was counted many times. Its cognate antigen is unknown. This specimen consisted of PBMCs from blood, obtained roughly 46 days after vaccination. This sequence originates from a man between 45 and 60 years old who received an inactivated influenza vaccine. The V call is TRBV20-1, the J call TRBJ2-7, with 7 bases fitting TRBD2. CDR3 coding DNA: TGCAGTGCTAGAGATGGAGCGGGGAACGTCTACGAGCAGTACTTC. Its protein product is CSARDGAGNVYEQYF.